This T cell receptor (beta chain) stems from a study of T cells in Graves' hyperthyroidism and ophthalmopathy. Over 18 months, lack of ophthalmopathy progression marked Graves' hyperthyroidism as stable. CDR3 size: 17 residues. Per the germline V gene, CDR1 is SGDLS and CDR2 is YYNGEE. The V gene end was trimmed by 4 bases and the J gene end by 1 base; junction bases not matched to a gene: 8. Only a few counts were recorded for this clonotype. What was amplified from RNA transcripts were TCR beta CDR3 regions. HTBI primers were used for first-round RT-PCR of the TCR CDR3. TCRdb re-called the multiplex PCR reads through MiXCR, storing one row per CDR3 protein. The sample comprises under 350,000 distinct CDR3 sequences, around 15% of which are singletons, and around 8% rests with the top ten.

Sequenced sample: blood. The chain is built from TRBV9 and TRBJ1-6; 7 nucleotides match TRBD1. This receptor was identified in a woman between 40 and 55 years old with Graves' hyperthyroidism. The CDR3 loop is CASSQQGLVSYNSPLHF. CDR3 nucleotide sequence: TGTGCCAGCAGCCAACAGGGGTTAGTTTCCTATAATTCACCCCTCCACTTT.